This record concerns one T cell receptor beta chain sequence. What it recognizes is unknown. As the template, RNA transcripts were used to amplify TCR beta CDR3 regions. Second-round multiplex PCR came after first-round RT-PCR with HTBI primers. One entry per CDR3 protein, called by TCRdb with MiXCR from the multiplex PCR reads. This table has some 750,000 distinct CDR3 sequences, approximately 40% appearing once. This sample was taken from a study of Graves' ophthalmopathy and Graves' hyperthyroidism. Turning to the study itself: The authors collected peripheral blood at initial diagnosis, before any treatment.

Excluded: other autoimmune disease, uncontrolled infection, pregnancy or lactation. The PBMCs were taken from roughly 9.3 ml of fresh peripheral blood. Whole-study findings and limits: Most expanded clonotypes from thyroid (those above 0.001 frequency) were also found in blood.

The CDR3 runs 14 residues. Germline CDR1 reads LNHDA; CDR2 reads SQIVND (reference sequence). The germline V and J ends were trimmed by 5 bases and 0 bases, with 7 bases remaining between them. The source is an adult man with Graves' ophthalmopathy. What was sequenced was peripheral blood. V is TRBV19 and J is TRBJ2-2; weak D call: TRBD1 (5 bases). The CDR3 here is CASSQTANTGELFF. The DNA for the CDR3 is TGTGCCAGTAGTCAGACAGCGAACACCGGGGAGCTGTTTTTT.